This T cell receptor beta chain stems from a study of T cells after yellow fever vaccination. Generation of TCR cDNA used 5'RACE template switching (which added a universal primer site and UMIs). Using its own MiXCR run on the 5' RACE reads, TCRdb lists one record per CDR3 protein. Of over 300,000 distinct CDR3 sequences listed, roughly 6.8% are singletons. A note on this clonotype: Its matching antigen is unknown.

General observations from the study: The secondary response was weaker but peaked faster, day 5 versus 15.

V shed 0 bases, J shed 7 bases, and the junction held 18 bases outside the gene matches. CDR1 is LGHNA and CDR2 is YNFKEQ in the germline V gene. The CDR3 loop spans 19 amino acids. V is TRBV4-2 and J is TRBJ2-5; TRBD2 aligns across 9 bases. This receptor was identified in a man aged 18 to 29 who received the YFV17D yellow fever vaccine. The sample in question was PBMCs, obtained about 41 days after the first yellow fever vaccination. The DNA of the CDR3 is TGTGCCAGCAGCCAAGAAGGTTCGGATATAGCGGGGGCTAAAGCGACCCAGTACTTC. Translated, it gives CASSQEGSDIAGAKATQYF.